This is a list of T cell receptor beta chains from one sample in a study of beta chain features in type 1 diabetes. Profiled with immunoSEQ multiplex PCR; TCRdb holds only in-frame clones, not every one. The repertoire consists of under 450,000 clones, with about 16% occurring once and the leading ten covering roughly 0.017%. The sequenced sample consisted of naive CD4+ T cells from blood. These receptors were obtained from a woman between 18 and 30 years old in good health. Each CDR3 is given with its conserved first and last residue. Each record gives: V gene, D gene, clone size, J gene, CDR3 DNA, CDR3 protein. The D gene is left open where the match is weak. Some rows have no size entry. The others give once, few or many, or a class for an expanded clone.

>TRBV19|TRBD1|.|TRBJ1-1
TGTGCCAGTAAAATTGACAGGGATTCGATTGAAGCTTTCTTT
CASKIDRDSIEAFF
>TRBV28|.|.|TRBJ1-5
TGTGCCAGCAGTTCTGGCGGGGGCAATCAGCCCCAGCATTTT
CASSSGGGNQPQHF
>TRBV6-5|.|.|TRBJ2-3
TGTGCAGGATTAGGGGAAGATACGCAGTATTTT
CAGLGEDTQYF
>TRBV7-2|.|few|TRBJ2-7
TGTGCCAGCAGCCAAAGAAGGGGTCGGGAGTTC
CASSQRRGREF
>TRBV28|.|few|TRBJ1-2
TGTGCCAGCAGCTCTGGGGCCGGCTATGGCTACACCTTC
CASSSGAGYGYTF
>TRBV13|.|.|TRBJ2-1
TGTGCCAGCAGCGACAGGTGGTCCCCTAGGAACAATGAGCAGTTCTTC
CASSDRWSPRNNEQFF
>TRBV27|TRBD1|.|TRBJ2-7
TGTGCCAGCAGTAGTCAGGGGGCGCCCTACGAGCAGTACTTC
CASSSQGAPYEQYF
>TRBV19|TRBD1|few|TRBJ2-7
TGTGCCAGTAGTATAGAAACAGGGGGCGGCGAGCAGTACTTC
CASSIETGGGEQYF
>TRBV2|.|.|TRBJ2-7
TGTGCCAGCAAAAGGGAGTACGAGCAGTACTTC
CASKREYEQYF
>TRBV5-1|.|few|TRBJ2-3
TGCGCCAGCAGCTTGGGAGCTAGCACAGATACGCAGTATTTT
CASSLGASTDTQYF
>TRBV7-2|.|.|TRBJ2-7
TGTGCCAGCAGCAAACTCGGCTACGAGCAGTACTTC
CASSKLGYEQYF
>TRBV7-9|TRBD1|.|TRBJ1-5
TGTGCCAGCAGCGCCCACGGGACAGATAATCAGCCCCAGCATTTT
CASSAHGTDNQPQHF
>TRBV18|.|.|TRBJ2-7
TGTGCCAGCTCACCAACTAACTTCCGCTACGAGCAGTACTTC
CASSPTNFRYEQYF
>TRBV29-1|.|.|TRBJ2-7
TGCAGCGTTGGTGAGTCCCGAAACTCCTACGAGCAGTACTTC
CSVGESRNSYEQYF
>TRBV18|.|few|TRBJ2-3
TGTGCCAGCTCACGGAAAGCGGATACGCAGTATTTT
CASSRKADTQYF
>TRBV28|.|few|TRBJ2-1
TGTGCCAGCAGGAACGGTGGGCCCATAATCAATGAGCAGTTCTTC
CASRNGGPIINEQFF
>TRBV5-5|.|.|TRBJ2-2
TGTGCCATCAGGAGGACACCGAACACCGGGGAGCTGTTTTTT
CAIRRTPNTGELFF
>TRBV5-1|.|few|TRBJ1-1
TGCGCCAGCAGCTTGGAAGGGGCTGAAGCTTTCTTT
CASSLEGAEAFF
>TRBV2|.|few|TRBJ2-7
TGTGCCAGCAGTACAGTGACAGGGCAGTACTTC
CASSTVTGQYF
>TRBV6-4|.|.|TRBJ1-1
TGTGCCAGCAGACTTGAAATGAACACTGAAGCTTTCTTT
CASRLEMNTEAFF
>TRBV9|.|.|TRBJ2-7
TGTGCCAGCAGCCCGGACTCTTCACCTATCTACGAGCAGTACTTC
CASSPDSSPIYEQYF
>TRBV28|TRBD1|.|TRBJ2-7
TGTGCCAGCAGCGGGACAGGCCCTACCTACGAGCAGTACTTC
CASSGTGPTYEQYF
>TRBV5-4|TRBD1|few|TRBJ2-5
TGTGCCAGCAGCCAGGGGGGACAGGCGGGCCAAGAGACCCAGTACTTC
CASSQGGQAGQETQYF
>TRBV9|.|few|TRBJ2-1
TGTGCCAGCAGTGAGATCGGTGAGCAGTTCTTC
CASSEIGEQFF
>TRBV5-1|TRBD2|.|TRBJ2-5
TGCGCCAGCAGCTTGGCTCCGGCGGGAGAAGAGACCCAGTACTTC
CASSLAPAGEETQYF
>TRBV30|.|.|TRBJ2-7
TGTGCCTGGAGTGTCTCAGGATACGAGCAGTACTTC
CAWSVSGYEQYF
>TRBV28|.|few|TRBJ2-7
TGTGCCTCCAGTTTTGTGGGAGAATTATACGAGCAGTACTTC
CASSFVGELYEQYF
>TRBV30|TRBD2|.|TRBJ2-1
TGTGCCTGGAAGGGCGGGAGGATTGAGCAGTTCTTC
CAWKGGRIEQFF
>TRBV5-6|.|few|TRBJ1-1
TGTGCCAGCAGCTTGCCCCCGGGTTCTGAAGCTTTCTTT
CASSLPPGSEAFF
>TRBV5-1|.|few|TRBJ2-7
TGCGCCAGCAGCTGGGGACTCGGCCGTTACGAGCAGTACTTC
CASSWGLGRYEQYF
>TRBV28|.|.|TRBJ2-5
TGTGCCAGCAGAATGAGGGGACGGGGGGAGACCCAGTACTTC
CASRMRGRGETQYF
>TRBV19|TRBD2|few|TRBJ2-1
TGTGCCAGTAGACATAGCGGGCCTTACAATGAGCAGTTCTTC
CASRHSGPYNEQFF
>TRBV5-1|TRBD1|.|TRBJ2-3
TGCGCCAGCAGTCTTGACAGGGCCACAGATACGCAGTATTTT
CASSLDRATDTQYF
>TRBV4-1|.|few|TRBJ1-2
TGCGCCAGCAGCCAAGATCGACGGGTTGAAGGCTACACCTTC
CASSQDRRVEGYTF
>TRBV5-1|TRBD1|.|TRBJ1-2
TGCGCCAGCAGCCACCCCGGGACAGACTATGGCTACACCTTC
CASSHPGTDYGYTF
>TRBV19|.|.|TRBJ2-5
TGTGCCAGACTAAGCATGGACCAAGAGACCCAGTACTTC
CARLSMDQETQYF
>TRBV5-1|.|few|TRBJ2-3
TGCGCCAGCAGCTTCGACGGAGATAGCACAGATACGCAGTATTTT
CASSFDGDSTDTQYF